This passage covers 20 T cell receptor beta chains from one sample sequenced in a study of T cell repertoires in cytomegalovirus infection (dated by TCRdb to about 2019). The listed sequencing device is Illumina HiSeq 1500. Through fastp at Q25 and MiXCR, TCRdb rebuilt clones from the public reads, retaining in-frame beta chains. Each entry merges the rows of one CDR3 protein and shows their most common DNA and genes. The sample table shows some 220,000 distinct CDR3 sequences, and approximately 7% are seen once. The ten largest make up under 7% of the sample. Source material: PBMCs. The receptors were sampled from a human donor in good health (CMV status not recorded). Some clones in this sample may be carry-over from other donors' samples.

This clonotype was seen repeatedly, ten times or more. The V call is TRBV7-2, the J call TRBJ2-1; either TRBD1 or TRBD2 may fit D (6 bases each). CDR3 length: 16 residues. The V and J ends lost 5 bases and 1 base respectively, with 15 bases between them. Germline assignment: CDR1 SGHTA and CDR2 FQGNSA. The CDR3 loop reads CASSPRGRGSYNEQFF. CDR3 in DNA: TGTGCCAGCAGCCCCCGGGGGCGGGGTTCCTACAATGAGCAGTTCTTC.

This rearrangement joins TRBV20-1 to TRBJ2-3; D may correspond to TRBD1 or TRBD2 (6 bases each). V lost 5 bases to trimming and J lost 0 bases, with 15 bases between them. Germline V lookup: CDR1 DFQATT, CDR2 SNEGSKA (reference sequence). The length of the CDR3 is 15 residues. The CDR3: CSAAFRGASTDTQYF. CDR3 sequence (DNA): TGCAGTGCTGCCTTTAGGGGGGCGAGCACAGATACGCAGTATTTT.

There are many counts of this clonotype. The V and J genes are TRBV7-2 and TRBJ2-7; perhaps TRBD2 as D (6 bases). The CDR3 totals 14 residues. Germline loops: CDR1 SGHTA, CDR2 FQGNSA. V was shortened by 4 bases and J by 2 bases, with 12 bases between the two germline ends. Written as DNA, the CDR3 is TGTGCCAGCAGCTCGACCCCGGGGGCCTACGAGCAGTACTTC. Amino acid sequence: CASSSTPGAYEQYF.

This clonotype was found many times. The V call is TRBV20-1, the J call TRBJ2-5; D is possibly TRBD2 (5 bases). Germline-derived CDR1 and CDR2 are DFQATT and SNEGSKA (reference sequence). This CDR3 spans 15 amino acids. Trimming removed 1 base at V and 0 bases at J, with 12 bases between. The chain's CDR3 is CSARVVASYQETQYF. The CDR3 DNA sequence: TGCAGTGCTAGAGTGGTAGCGTCGTACCAAGAGACCCAGTACTTC.

This clonotype was seen many times. CDR3 bases: TGTGCCAGCAGTTACTCTCGGGAGTCCTACGAGCAGTACTTC. Translating it yields CASSYSRESYEQYF. The chain is built from TRBV6-6 and TRBJ2-7; possible D gene TRBD2, 6 bases. Per the germline V gene, CDR1 is MNHNY and CDR2 is SVGAGI (reference sequence). Trimming stripped 0 bases from V and 1 base from J, with 7 bases between. The CDR3 consists of 14 residues.

This clonotype was picked up many times. This CDR3 is CASSLGQGESQPQHF. The CDR3 region has the DNA TGTGCCAGCAGCCTCGGACAGGGTGAGAGTCAGCCCCAGCATTTT. V and J are TRBV7-2 and TRBJ1-5; 8 bases align to TRBD1. CDR1 SGHTA and CDR2 FQGNSA come from the germline V gene. The V segment lost 5 bases and the J segment 6 bases; nucleotides outside the gene matches: 9. The length of the CDR3 is 15 residues.

This clonotype came up many times. The chain combines TRBV28 with TRBJ2-7; 7 bases fit TRBD1. The germline V gene encodes CDR1 MDHEN and CDR2 SYDVKM. The CDR3 is 15 residues long. V shed 1 base and J 3 bases; nucleotides not matched to a gene: 6. CDR3 region: CASSLYSNRGYEQYF. In DNA, the CDR3 is TGTGCCAGCAGTTTATATAGTAACAGGGGCTACGAGCAGTACTTC.

This clonotype was seen repeatedly, ten times or more. This chain uses TRBV7-2 with TRBJ2-1; TRBD1 matches at 8 bases. The CDR3 runs to 18 residues. CDR1 is SGHTA and CDR2 is FQGNSA in the germline V gene. V gave up 4 bases and J gave up 0 bases; unmatched junction bases: 11. The CDR3, as DNA: TGTGCCAGCAGCTCCCAAGAGTTACAGGGGGACTCCTACAATGAGCAGTTCTTC. Translation: CASSSQELQGDSYNEQFF. Complete variable domain (other parts from reference TRBV7-2 and TRBJ2-1): GAGVSQSPSNKVTEKGKDVELRCDPISGHTALYWYRQSLGQGLEFLIYFQGNSAPDKSGLPSDRFSAERTGGSVSTLTIQRTQQEDSAVYLCASSSQELQGDSYNEQFFGPGTRLTVL.

This clonotype was seen many times. The chain joins TRBV10-3 to TRBJ2-1; the match to TRBD1 covers 8 bases. CDR1 is ENHRY and CDR2 is SYGVKD in the germline V gene. Trimming cost V 6 bases and J 6 bases; bases outside gene matches: 4. This CDR3 is 13 amino acids long. The CDR3 DNA follows: TGTGCCATCAGGGGACAGGTCGGCAATGAGCAGTTCTTC. The encoded protein is CAIRGQVGNEQFF.

The chain recombines TRBV30 with TRBJ2-2; the match to TRBD1 covers 8 bases. V lost 5 bases, J lost 4 bases, and 3 bases stayed unmatched. This CDR3 has 13 residues. The germline V gene encodes CDR1 GTSNPN and CDR2 SVGIG (reference sequence). DNA of the CDR3: TGTGCCTGGGCCACAGGGGGCACCGGGGAGCTGTTTTTT. Translated, it gives CAWATGGTGELFF.

This clonotype was seen many times. The genes are TRBV6-5 and TRBJ2-1; 10 positions match TRBD1. Trimming cost V 5 bases and J 3 bases; bases outside gene matches: 7. Germline assignment: CDR1 MNHEY and CDR2 SVGAGI. The CDR3 runs to 16 residues. CDR3 residues: CASSTGQGVNYNEQFF. The CDR3 DNA is TGTGCCAGCAGTACAGGACAGGGGGTAAACTACAATGAGCAGTTCTTC.

At least ten counts were recorded for this clonotype. V gene TRBV5-1 combines with J gene TRBJ2-7, with TRBD1 identical over 7 bases. The CDR3 sequence is 14 residues long. V was clipped by 7 bases and J by 3 bases; unmatched bases: 10. From germline, CDR1 is SGHRS and CDR2 YFSETQ. The CDR3 coding sequence is TGCGCCAGCTCGGGCTCGACAGGGTTCTACGAGCAGTACTTC. Amino acid sequence: CASSGSTGFYEQYF.

V is TRBV20-1 and J is TRBJ2-3; TRBD2 might be the D (7 bases). This CDR3 is built from 15 residues. Trimming removed 0 bases at V and 6 bases at J, with 16 bases between. Germline V CDR1 and CDR2: DFQATT, SNEGSKA (reference sequence). The CDR3: CSARDILARGDTQYF. The CDR3 DNA sequence: TGCAGTGCTAGAGACATACTAGCGAGGGGGGATACGCAGTATTTT.

This clonotype turned up a few times. The chain couples TRBV20-1 to TRBJ1-4; D is possibly TRBD1 (5 bases). This CDR3 is 14 amino acids long. Germline V gives CDR1 DFQATT, CDR2 SNEGSKA (reference sequence). Trimming cost V 5 bases and J 12 bases, with 22 bases left between them. CDR3: CSARGAQGPGELFF. The CDR3 DNA reads as TGCAGTGCTCGAGGGGCCCAGGGCCCCGGTGAACTGTTTTTT.

There are many counts of this clonotype. V and J are TRBV7-2 and TRBJ2-7; tentative D call: TRBD1 (5 bases). Germline CDR1 is SGHTA and CDR2 is FQGNSA. V was pared by 8 bases and J by 1 base, with 21 bases between. This CDR3 contains 16 residues. CDR3: CASAPLGGHRSYEQYF. The CDR3 DNA reads as TGTGCCAGCGCCCCCCTCGGTGGACACCGATCCTACGAGCAGTACTTC.

The sample holds many counts of this clonotype. The chain is built from TRBV18 and TRBJ1-6; TRBD1 agrees at 8 bases. Unmatched junction bases numbered 8, after V lost 3 bases and J lost 13 bases. Germline V gives CDR1 KGHSH, CDR2 LQKENI. The CDR3 contains 14 residues. The CDR3: CASSPGTGALPLHF. In nucleotides, the CDR3 is TGTGCCAGCTCACCGGGGACAGGCGCCTTGCCCCTCCACTTT.

This clonotype occurred many times. The chain employs TRBV7-2 and TRBJ1-1; 7 positions agree with TRBD1. The CDR3 is made up of 17 amino acids. The germline V gene has CDR1 SGHTA and CDR2 FQGNSA. The trim removed 1 base at V and 0 bases at J, leaving 8 bases unmatched. The CDR3 loop is CASSLEVTGPMNTEAFF. CDR3 bases: TGTGCCAGCAGCTTAGAGGTGACAGGGCCCATGAACACTGAAGCTTTCTTT.

In its sample, this clonotype was seen many times. The chain uses TRBV20-1 and TRBJ1-5; TRBD1 agrees at 8 bases. The CDR3 has 17 residues. Germline V gives CDR1 DFQATT, CDR2 SNEGSKA (reference sequence). The trim removed 5 bases at V and 0 bases at J, leaving 12 bases unmatched. In DNA, the CDR3 is TGCAGTGCTCCCGGACAGGGAAACTTACGTAGCAATCAGCCCCAGCATTTT. Translating gives CSAPGQGNLRSNQPQHF.

In this sample, this clonotype turned up many times. The chain is built from TRBV18 and TRBJ1-1, with TRBD1 as a possible D gene (5 bases). The CDR3 spans 18 residues. The germline V gene encodes CDR1 KGHSH and CDR2 LQKENI. V shed 4 bases and J shed 3 bases, with 24 bases lying between them. In DNA form, the CDR3 reads TGTGCCAGCTCACAACTTAGTATGAGGGGCGTGTGGGACACTGAAGCTTTCTTT. Translation: CASSQLSMRGVWDTEAFF.

This clonotype was picked up many times. The chain links TRBV28 to TRBJ2-1; 8 nucleotides align to TRBD2. CDR1 and CDR2 from the germline V gene are MDHEN and SYDVKM. The trim removed 2 bases at V and 11 bases at J, leaving 14 bases unmatched. CDR3 length: 16 residues. Here the CDR3 reads CASSLNGAGGRDKQFF. The DNA for the CDR3 is TGTGCCAGCAGTTTAAACGGGGCGGGGGGTCGTGATAAGCAGTTCTTC.